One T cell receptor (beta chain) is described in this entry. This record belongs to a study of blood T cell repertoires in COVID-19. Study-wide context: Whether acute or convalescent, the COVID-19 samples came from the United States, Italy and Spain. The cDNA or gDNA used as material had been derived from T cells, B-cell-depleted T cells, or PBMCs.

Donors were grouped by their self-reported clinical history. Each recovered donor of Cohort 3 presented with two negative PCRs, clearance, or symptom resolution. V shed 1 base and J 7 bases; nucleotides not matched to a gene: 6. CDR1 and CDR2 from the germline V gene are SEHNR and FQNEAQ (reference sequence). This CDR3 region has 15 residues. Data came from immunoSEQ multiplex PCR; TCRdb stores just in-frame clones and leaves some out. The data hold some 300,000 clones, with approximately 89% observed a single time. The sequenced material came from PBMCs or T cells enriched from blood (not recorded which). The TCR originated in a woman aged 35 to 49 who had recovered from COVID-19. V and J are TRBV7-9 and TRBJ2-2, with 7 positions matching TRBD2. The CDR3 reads CASSLVRGEGGELFF. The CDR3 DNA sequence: TGTGCCAGCAGCTTAGTCCGGGGGGAAGGCGGGGAGCTGTTTTTT.